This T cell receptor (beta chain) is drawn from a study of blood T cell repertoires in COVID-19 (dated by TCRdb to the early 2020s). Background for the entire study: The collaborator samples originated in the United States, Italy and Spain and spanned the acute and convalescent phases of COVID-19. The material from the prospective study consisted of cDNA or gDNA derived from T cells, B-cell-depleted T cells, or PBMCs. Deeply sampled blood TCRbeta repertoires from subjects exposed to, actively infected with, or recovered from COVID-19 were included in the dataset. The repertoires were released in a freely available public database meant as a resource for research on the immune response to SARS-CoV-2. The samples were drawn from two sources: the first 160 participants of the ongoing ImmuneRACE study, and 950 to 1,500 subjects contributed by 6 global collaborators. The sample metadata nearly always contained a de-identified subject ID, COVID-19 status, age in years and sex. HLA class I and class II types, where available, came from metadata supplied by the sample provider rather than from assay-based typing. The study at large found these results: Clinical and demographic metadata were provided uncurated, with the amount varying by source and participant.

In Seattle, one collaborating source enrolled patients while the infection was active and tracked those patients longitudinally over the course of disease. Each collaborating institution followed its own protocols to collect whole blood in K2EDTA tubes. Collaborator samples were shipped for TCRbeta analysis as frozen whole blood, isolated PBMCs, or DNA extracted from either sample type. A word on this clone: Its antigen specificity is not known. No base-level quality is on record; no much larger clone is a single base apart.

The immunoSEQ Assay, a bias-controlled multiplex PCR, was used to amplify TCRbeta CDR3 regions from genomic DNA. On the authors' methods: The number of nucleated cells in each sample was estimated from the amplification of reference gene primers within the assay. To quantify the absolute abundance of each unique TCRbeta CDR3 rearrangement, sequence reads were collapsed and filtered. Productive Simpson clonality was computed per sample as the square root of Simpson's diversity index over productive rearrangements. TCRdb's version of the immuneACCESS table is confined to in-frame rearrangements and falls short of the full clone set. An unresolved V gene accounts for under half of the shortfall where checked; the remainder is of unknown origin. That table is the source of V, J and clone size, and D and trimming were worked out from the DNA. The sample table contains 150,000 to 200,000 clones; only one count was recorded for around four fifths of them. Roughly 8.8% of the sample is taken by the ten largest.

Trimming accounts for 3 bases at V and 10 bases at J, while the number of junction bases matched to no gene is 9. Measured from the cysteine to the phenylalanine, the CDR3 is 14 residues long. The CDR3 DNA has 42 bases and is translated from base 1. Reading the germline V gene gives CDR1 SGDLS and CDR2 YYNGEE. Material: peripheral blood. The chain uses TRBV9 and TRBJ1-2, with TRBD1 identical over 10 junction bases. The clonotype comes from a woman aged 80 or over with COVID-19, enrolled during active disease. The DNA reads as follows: TGTGCCAGCAGCGCGACAGGGGGCGGTATCTTCTACACCTTC. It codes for CASSATGGGIFYTF.